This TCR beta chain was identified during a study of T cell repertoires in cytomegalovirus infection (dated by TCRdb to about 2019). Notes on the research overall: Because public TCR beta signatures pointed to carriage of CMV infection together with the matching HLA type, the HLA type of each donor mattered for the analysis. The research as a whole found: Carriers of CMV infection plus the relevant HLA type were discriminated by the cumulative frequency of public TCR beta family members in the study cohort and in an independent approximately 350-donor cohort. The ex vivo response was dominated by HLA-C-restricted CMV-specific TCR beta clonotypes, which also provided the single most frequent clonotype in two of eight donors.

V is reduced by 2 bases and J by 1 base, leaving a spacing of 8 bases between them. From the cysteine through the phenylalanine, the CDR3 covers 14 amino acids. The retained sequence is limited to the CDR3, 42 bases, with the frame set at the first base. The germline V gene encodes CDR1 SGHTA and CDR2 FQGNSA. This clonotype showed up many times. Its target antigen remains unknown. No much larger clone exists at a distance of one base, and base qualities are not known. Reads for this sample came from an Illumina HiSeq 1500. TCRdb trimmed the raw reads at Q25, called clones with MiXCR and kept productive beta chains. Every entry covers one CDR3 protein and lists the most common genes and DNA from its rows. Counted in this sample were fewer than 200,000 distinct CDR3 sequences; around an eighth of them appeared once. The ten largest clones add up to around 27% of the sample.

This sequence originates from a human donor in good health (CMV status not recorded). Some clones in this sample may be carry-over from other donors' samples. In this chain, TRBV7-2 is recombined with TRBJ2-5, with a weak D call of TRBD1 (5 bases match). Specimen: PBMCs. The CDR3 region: CASSLNRTQETQYF. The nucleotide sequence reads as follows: TGTGCCAGCAGCTTAAACAGGACCCAAGAGACCCAGTACTTC.